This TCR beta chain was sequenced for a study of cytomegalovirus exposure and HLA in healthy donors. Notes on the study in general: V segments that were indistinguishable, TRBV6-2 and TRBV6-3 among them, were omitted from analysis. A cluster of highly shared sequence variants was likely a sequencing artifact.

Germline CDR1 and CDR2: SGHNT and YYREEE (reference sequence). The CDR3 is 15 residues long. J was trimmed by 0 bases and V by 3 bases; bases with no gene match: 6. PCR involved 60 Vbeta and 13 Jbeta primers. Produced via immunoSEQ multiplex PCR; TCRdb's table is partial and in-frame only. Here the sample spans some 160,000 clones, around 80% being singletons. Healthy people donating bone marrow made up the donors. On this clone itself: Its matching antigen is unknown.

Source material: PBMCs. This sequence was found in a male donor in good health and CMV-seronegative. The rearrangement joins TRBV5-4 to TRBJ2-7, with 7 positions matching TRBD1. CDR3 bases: TGTGCCAGCAGCTACGACAGGGTAAACTCCTACGAGCAGTACTTC. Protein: CASSYDRVNSYEQYF. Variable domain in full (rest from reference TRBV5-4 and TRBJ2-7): ETGVTQSPTHLIKTRGQQVTLRCSSQSGHNTVSWYQQALGQGPQFIFQYYREEENGRGNFPPRFSGLQFPNYSSELNVNALELDDSALYLCASSYDRVNSYEQYFGPGTRLTVT.